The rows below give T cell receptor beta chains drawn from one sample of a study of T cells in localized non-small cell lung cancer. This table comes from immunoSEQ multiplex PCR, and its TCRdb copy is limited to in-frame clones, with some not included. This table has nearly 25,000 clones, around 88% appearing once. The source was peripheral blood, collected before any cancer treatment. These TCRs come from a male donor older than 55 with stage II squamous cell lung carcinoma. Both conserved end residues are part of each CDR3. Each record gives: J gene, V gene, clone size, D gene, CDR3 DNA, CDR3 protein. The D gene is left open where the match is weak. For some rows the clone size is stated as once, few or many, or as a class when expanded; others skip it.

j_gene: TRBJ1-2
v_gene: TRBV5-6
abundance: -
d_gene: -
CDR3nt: TGTGCCAGCAGCTTCGTAACGGAAGCTAACTATGGCTACACCTTC
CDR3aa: CASSFVTEANYGYTF

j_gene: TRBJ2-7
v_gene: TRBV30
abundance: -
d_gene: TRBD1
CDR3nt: TGTGCCTGGGGAGGGACAGGGAACGAGCAGTACTTC
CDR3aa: CAWGGTGNEQYF

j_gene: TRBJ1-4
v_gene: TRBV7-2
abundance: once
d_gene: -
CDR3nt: TGTGCCAGCAGCCCCCAGGATGAAAAACTGTTTTTT
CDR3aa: CASSPQDEKLFF

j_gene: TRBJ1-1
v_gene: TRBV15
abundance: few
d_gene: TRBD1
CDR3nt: TGTGCCACCACCCTAGGACAGGGGATGAACACTGAAGCTTTCTTT
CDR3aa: CATTLGQGMNTEAFF

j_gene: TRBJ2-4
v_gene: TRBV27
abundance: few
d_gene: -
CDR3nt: TGTGCCAGCAGTTCCCTTCCGGCGTCAGCCAAAAACATTCAGTACTTC
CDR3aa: CASSSLPASAKNIQYF

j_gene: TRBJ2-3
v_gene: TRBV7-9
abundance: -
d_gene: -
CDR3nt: TGTGCCAGCAGCCTTGGGGCGCACACAGATACGCAGTATTTT
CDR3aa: CASSLGAHTDTQYF

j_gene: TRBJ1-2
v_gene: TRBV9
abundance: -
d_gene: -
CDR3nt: TGTGCCAGCAGCGTAGGGGCAGGGGCGAACTATGGCTACACCTTC
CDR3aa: CASSVGAGANYGYTF

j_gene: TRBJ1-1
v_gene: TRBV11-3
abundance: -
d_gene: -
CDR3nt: TGTGCCAGCAGCTTAAGTCGTAGCGCTGAAGCTTTCTTT
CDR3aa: CASSLSRSAEAFF

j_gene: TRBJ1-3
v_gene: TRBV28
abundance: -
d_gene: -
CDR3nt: TGTGCCAGCAGTTTTCAATTCAGCTCTGGAAACACCATATATTTT
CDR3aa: CASSFQFSSGNTIYF

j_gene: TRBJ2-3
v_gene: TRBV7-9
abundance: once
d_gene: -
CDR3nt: TGTGCCAGCAGCTTAGTGGCAGGCGCCAAGAGAGATACGCAGTATTTT
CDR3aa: CASSLVAGAKRDTQYF

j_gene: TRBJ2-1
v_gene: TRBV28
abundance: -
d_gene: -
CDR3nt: TGTGCCAGCAGTTTGGGGACATTTTACAATGAGCAGTTCTTC
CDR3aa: CASSLGTFYNEQFF

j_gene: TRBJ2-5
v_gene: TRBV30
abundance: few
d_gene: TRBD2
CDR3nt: TGTGCCTGGGCCCCCGGGACTAGCGGCAGGGAGACCCAGTACTTC
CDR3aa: CAWAPGTSGRETQYF

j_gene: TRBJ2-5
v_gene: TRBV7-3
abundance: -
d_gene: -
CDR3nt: TGTGCCAGCAGCCTTGGGGACTTTAGAGGCCAAGAGACCCAGTACTTC
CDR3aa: CASSLGDFRGQETQYF

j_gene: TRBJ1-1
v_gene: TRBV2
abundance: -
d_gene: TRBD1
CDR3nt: TGTGCCAGCACCGAGAGTAGAGGGGGCGGCACTGAAGCTTTCTTT
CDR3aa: CASTESRGGGTEAFF

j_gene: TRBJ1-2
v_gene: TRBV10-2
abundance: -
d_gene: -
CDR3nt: TGCGCCAGCAGTGAGGGCAGAGGCTCTGCTACCTATGGCTACACCTTC
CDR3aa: CASSEGRGSATYGYTF

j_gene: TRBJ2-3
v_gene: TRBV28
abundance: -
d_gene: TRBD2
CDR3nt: TGTGCCAGCAGTTTCGCTCCGGGACTAGCGGGAGTACTAGGCACAGATACGCAGTATTTT
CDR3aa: CASSFAPGLAGVLGTDTQYF

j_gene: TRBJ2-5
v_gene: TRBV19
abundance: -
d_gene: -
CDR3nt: TGTGCCAGTAGTATAACTAGCTGGGAGACCCAGTACTTC
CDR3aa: CASSITSWETQYF

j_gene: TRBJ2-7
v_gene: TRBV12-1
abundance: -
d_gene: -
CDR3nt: TGTGCCTGTCGTTGGCAGGCCGCCTACGAGCAGTACTTC
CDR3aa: CACRWQAAYEQYF

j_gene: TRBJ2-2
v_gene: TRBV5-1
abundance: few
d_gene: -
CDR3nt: TGCGCCAGCAGCTTAAAAATGGACGGCGGGGAGCTGTTTTTT
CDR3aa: CASSLKMDGGELFF

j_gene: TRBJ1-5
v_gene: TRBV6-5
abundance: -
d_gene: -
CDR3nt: TGTGCCAGCAGTCCGGGACAAGTTAATCAGCCCCAGCATTTT
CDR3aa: CASSPGQVNQPQHF

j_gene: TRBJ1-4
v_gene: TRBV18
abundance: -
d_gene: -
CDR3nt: TGTGCCAGCTCACCGACAACAGGTGCAACTAATGAAAAACTGTTTTTT
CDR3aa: CASSPTTGATNEKLFF

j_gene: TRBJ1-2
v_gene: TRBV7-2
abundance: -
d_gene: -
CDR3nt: TGTGCCAGCAGCCGTATGGGGAGAGGCTACACCTTC
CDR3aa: CASSRMGRGYTF

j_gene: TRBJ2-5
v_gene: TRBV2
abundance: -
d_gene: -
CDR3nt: TGTGCCAGCAGCCTGACTAGGGGGGAACAAGAGACCCAGTACTTC
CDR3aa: CASSLTRGEQETQYF

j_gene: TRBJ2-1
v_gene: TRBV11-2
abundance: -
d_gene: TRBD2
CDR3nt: TGTGCCAGCAGCTTGGGACTAGCGAGGAATGAGCAGTTCTTC
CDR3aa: CASSLGLARNEQFF

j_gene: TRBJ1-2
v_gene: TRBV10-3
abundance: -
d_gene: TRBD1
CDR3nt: TGTGCCATCAGCAAACAGGGGGACGATGGCTACACCTTC
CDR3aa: CAISKQGDDGYTF

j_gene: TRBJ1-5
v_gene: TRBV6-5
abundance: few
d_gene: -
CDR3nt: TGTGCCAGCAGTTTTACAGGGAATCAGCCCCAGCATTTT
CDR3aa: CASSFTGNQPQHF

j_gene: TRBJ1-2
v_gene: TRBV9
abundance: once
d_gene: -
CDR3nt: TGTGCCAGCAGCGCCCGCTACGGGCGGGACTATGGCTACACCTTC
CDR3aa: CASSARYGRDYGYTF

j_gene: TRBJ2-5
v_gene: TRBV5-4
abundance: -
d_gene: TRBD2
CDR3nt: TGTGCCAGCAGCTCGGGACTAGCGGGAGTGGGAGAGACCCAGTACTTC
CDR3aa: CASSSGLAGVGETQYF

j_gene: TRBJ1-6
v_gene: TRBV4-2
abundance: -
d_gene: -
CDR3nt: TGTGCCAGCAGCCAACTGGGAATTTCACCCCTCCACTTT
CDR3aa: CASSQLGISPLHF

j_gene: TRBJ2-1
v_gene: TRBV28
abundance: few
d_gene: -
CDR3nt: TGTGCCAGCAGTTTACCGGGCCAGCAACTTAGGCAGTTCTTC
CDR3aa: CASSLPGQQLRQFF

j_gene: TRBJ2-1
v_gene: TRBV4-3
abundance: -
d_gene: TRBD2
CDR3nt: TGCGCCAGCAGCCAAGAACGCGGACTAGCGGGGGGGACCGCGGGGTATGAGCAGTTCTTC
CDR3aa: CASSQERGLAGGTAGYEQFF